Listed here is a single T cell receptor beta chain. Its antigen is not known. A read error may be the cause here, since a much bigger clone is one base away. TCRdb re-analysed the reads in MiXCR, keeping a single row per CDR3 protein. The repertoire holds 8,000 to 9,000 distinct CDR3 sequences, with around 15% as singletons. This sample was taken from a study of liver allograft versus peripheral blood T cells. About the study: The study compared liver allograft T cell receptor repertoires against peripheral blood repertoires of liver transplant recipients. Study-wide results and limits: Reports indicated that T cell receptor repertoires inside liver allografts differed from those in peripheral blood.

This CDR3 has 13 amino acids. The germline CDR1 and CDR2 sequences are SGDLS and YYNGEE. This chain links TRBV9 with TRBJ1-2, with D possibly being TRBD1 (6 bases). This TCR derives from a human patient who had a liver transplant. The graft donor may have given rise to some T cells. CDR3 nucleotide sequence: TGTGCCAGCAGCGGGGGGGCTAACTATGGCTACTCCTTC. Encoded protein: CASSGGANYGYSF.